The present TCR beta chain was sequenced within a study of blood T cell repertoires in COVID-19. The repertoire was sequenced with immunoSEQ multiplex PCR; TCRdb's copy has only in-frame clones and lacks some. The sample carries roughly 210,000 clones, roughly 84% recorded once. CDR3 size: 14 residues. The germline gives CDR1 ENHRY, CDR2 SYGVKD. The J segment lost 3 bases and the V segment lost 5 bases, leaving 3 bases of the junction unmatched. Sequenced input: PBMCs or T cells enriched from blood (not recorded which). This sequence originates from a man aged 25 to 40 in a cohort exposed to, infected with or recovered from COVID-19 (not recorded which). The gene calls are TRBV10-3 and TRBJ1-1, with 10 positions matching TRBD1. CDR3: CAISRTGGDTEAFF. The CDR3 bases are TGTGCCATCAGTCGGACAGGGGGTGACACTGAAGCTTTCTTT.